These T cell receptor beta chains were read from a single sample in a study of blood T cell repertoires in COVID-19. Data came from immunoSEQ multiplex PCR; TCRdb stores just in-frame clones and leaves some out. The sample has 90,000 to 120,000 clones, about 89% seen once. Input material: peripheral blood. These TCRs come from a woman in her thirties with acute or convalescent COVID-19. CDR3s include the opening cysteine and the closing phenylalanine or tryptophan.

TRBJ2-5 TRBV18 CASSPPWLADWYQETQYF
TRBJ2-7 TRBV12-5 CASGFGKNYEQYF
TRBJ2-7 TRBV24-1 CATSDFPKLLRRSYEQYF
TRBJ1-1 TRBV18 CASSLNGQQNTEAFF
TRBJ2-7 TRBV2 CASSPDRGYEQYF
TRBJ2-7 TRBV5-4 CASSSMTEREQYF
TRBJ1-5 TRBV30 CAWSVPGRGDQPQHF
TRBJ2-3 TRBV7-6 CASSLGRGATTTDTQYF
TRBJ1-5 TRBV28 CASSAQGARIQPQHF
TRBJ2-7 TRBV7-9 CASSSPDRANPSYEQYF
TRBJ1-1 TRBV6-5 CASSYGLRTANTEAFF
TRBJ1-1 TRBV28 CASSSLTRGRNTEAFF
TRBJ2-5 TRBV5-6 CASSPGTRRFQETQYF
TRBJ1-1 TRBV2 CASSEESVLTHEAFF
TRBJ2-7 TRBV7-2 CASSLTGAYKQYF
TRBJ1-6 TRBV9 CASSFVDSPFYNSPLHF
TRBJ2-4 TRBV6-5 CASSYGPAGAKNIQYF
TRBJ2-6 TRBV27 CASSSRTAPSSGASVLTF
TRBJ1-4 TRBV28 CASSLYAGMDEKLFF
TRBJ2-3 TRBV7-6 CASSSYTDTQYF
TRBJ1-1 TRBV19 CASVWADEAFF
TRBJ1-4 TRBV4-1 CASSQGWTGFNEKLFF
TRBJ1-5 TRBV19 CAISWGQGAGQPQHF
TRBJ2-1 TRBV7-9 CASSYRRASGGYNEQFF
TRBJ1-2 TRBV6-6 CASSPEGYGYTF
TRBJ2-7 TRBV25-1 CASRKAGYSYEQYF
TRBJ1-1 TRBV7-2 CASSLAAGENTEAFF
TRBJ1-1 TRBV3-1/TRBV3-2 CAVSQGNTEAFF
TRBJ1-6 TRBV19 CASSTGSSGNSPLHF
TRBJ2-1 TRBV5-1 CASSLVSGSSNEQFF
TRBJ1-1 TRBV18 CASSPEAGESEAFF
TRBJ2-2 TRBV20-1 CSASTAGTGSNTGELFF
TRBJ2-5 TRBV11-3 CASSSFGQETQYF
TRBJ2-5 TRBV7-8 CASSPRRGPETQYF
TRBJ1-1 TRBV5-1 CASSLGQGVTEAFF
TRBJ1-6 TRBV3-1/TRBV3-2 CASSQGSTGRISPLHF
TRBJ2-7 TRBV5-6 CASSVPGLATYEQYF
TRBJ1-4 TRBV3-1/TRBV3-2 CASSLTGTGLHEKLFF
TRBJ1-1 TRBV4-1 CASSQVIGVGTEAFF
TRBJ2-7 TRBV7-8 CASSLGGGFMYEQYF
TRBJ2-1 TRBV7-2 CASSSPSGRPYNEQFF
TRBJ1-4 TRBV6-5 CASRTTDLNEKLFF